The 19 T cell receptor beta chains below all came from one sample that was sequenced in a study of blood T cell repertoires in COVID-19. Sequenced by immunoSEQ multiplex PCR; TCRdb stores in-frame clones only, minus some. This table holds 40,000 or so clones, approximately 88% found once. The specimen was peripheral blood. These receptor sequences come from a human donor in a cohort sampled during active COVID-19.

The chain has TRBV30 and TRBJ2-7, with 8 bases aligning to TRBD2. CDR1 and CDR2 from the germline V gene are GTSNPN and SVGIG (reference sequence). The CDR3 spans 16 residues. V lost 0 bases to trimming and J lost 2 bases; unmatched junction nucleotides: 9. The CDR3 region has the DNA TGTGCCTGGAGTGTCCTAGCGGGCAAGCGGGCCTACGAGCAGTACTTC. Residues: CAWSVLAGKRAYEQYF.

With respect to this clone: The limits of the CDR3 on the DNA are not certain, so only TCRdb's listed CDR3 is given. This chain uses TRBV27 with TRBJ1-1; the listed D gene, TRBD1, was not tested against the DNA. The CDR3 has 15 residues if both end residues are counted. Per germline, CDR1 MNHEY and CDR2 SMNVEV (reference sequence). CDR3 sequence: CASSFLETGTTEAFF.

The rearrangement uses TRBV5-5 and TRBJ1-2; 10 bases are a match to TRBD1. The germline V gene has CDR1 SGHKS and CDR2 YYEKEE (reference sequence). The CDR3 runs 15 residues. J was trimmed by 4 bases and V by 4 bases; bases with no gene match: 7. This CDR3 reads CASSEDRGRFYGYTF. The DNA of the CDR3 is TGTGCCAGCAGCGAAGACAGGGGGCGATTCTATGGCTACACCTTC.

The chain uses TRBV30 and TRBJ1-2; 7 nucleotides align to TRBD1. The CDR3 extends over 14 amino acids. V was clipped by 0 bases and J by 8 bases; unmatched bases: 9. Germline-derived CDR1 and CDR2 are GTSNPN and SVGIG (reference sequence). Here the CDR3 DNA reads TGTGCCTGGAGTGTACACGGGACAGAGGAGGGCTACACCTTC. Translated: CAWSVHGTEEGYTF.

This clone was observed once. The rearrangement uses TRBV29-1 and TRBJ2-7; D remains ambiguous. Trimming pared 4 bases from V and 4 bases from J, leaving 14 bases between. Germline V CDR1 and CDR2: SQVTM, ANQGSEA. CDR3 length: 13 amino acids. The CDR3 spells CSVGVVSRYEQYF. DNA of the CDR3: TGCAGCGTTGGGGTGGTTTCCAGGTACGAGCAGTACTTC.

The chain joins TRBV6-1 to TRBJ2-1; D not resolved. This CDR3 contains 14 residues. Germline CDR1 and CDR2: MNHNS and SASEGT. The ends were cut back, 1 base at V and 8 bases at J, with 12 bases in the middle. CDR3 protein: CASSEGSEADEQFF. The DNA for the CDR3 is TGTGCCAGCAGTGAAGGGTCTGAGGCGGATGAGCAGTTCTTC.

This chain joins TRBV28 and TRBJ1-1; D is ambiguous. CDR1 is MDHEN and CDR2 is SYDVKM in the germline V gene. The CDR3 covers 14 residues. V was pared by 3 bases and J by 1 base, with 9 bases between. In nucleotides, the CDR3 is TGTGCCAGCAGTTTCATTGCCAGGAACACTGAAGCTTTCTTT. Translated, it gives CASSFIARNTEAFF.

This clone was seen once. This chain links TRBV2 with TRBJ2-1; 7 nucleotides line up with TRBD1. CDR3 length: 14 amino acids. Germline CDR1 SNHLY, CDR2 FYNNEI. The V segment lost 5 bases and the J segment 8 bases; nucleotides outside the gene matches: 9. The CDR3 DNA reads TGTGCCAGCAGTCTTTGGACAGGTCAGGATGAGCAGTTCTTC. Residues: CASSLWTGQDEQFF.

The V gene is TRBV5-1, the J gene TRBJ2-1, with TRBD2 matching 11 bases. Germline lookup yields CDR1 SGHRS and CDR2 YFSETQ. The CDR3 loop spans 16 amino acids. Germline trimming cut 4 bases from V and 8 bases from J; bases unmatched to any gene: 11. The DNA of the CDR3 is TGCGCCAGCAGCCCCCCGGGGCTAGCGGGGGGCTATGAGCAGTTCTTC. It yields the protein CASSPPGLAGGYEQFF. The full variable domain, in which reference TRBV5-1 and TRBJ2-1 provide the parts outside the CDR3, is KAGVTQTPRYLIKTRGQQVTLSCSPISGHRSVSWYQQTPGQGLQFLFEYFSETQRNKGNFPGRFSGRQFSNSRSEMNVSTLELGDSALYLCASSPPGLAGGYEQFFGPGTRLTVL.

The chain has TRBV19 and TRBJ1-1; TRBD1 agrees at 8 bases. Germline-derived CDR1 and CDR2 are LNHDA and SQIVND (reference sequence). The CDR3 length is 15 residues. V lost 5 bases and J lost 6; bases outside the gene matches: 11. This CDR3 is CASSAEDRDGAEAFF. CDR3 in DNA: TGTGCCAGTAGTGCGGAGGACAGGGACGGGGCTGAAGCTTTCTTT. Based on the CDR3 plus reference TRBV19 and TRBJ1-1, the full variable domain is DGGITQSPKYLFRKEGQNVTLSCEQNLNHDAMYWYRQDPGQGLRLIYYSQIVNDFQKGDIAEGYSVSREKKESFPLTVTSAQKNPTAFYLCASSAEDRDGAEAFFGQGTRLTVV.

This chain uses TRBV2 with TRBJ1-2, with 7 bases that match TRBD1. The V gene end was trimmed by 6 bases and the J gene end by 0 bases; junction bases not matched to a gene: 7. In germline, CDR1 is SNHLY, CDR2 FYNNEI. This CDR3 is built from 15 residues. The CDR3 is CASSANRGANYGYTF. CDR3 nucleotides: TGTGCCAGCAGCGCGAACAGGGGAGCTAACTATGGCTACACCTTC.

The chain links TRBV6-6 to TRBJ2-2, with 8 bases identical to TRBD2. The germline gives CDR1 MNHNY, CDR2 SVGAGI (reference sequence). V lost 6 bases to trimming and J lost 6 bases; unmatched junction nucleotides: 6. CDR3 length equals 14 residues. The CDR3 DNA is TGTGCCAGCAGGCCCGGGACTAGTCCCGGGGAGCTGTTTTTT. This encodes CASRPGTSPGELFF.

In regard to this clone: Without the conserved terminal phenylalanine or tryptophan, this CDR3 likely stems from a read error. The limits of the CDR3 on the DNA are not certain, so only TCRdb's listed CDR3 is given. The J gene is TRBJ1-2, the V gene TRBV14; the D segment call TRBD1 is taken from the table without a DNA check. Looked up from germline, CDR1 is SGHDN and CDR2 is FVKESK. The CDR3 is 10 residues long, counting both termini. CDR3 in amino acids: CASSATGCKA.

CDR3 coding DNA: TGTGCCAGCAGCTTTAACGGAGCGGGGGACACTGAAGCTTTCTTT. Protein sequence: CASSFNGAGDTEAFF. V gene TRBV11-2 combines with J gene TRBJ1-1, with a tentative D call TRBD1 (5 bases). Trimming left V 3 bases short and J 3 bases short, with 14 bases between. Germline V gives CDR1 SGHAT, CDR2 FQNNGV. The CDR3 is made up of 15 amino acids.

J is TRBJ1-5 and V is TRBV6-1; D possibly corresponds to TRBD1 (6 bases). Germline loops: CDR1 MNHNS, CDR2 SASEGT. This CDR3 contains 16 residues. V shed 0 bases and J shed 9 bases, with 18 bases lying between them. The CDR3 DNA reads as TGTGCCAGCAGTGAAGCGCTTCGGGGGGCTGAGGGGCCCCAGCATTTT. Translated: CASSEALRGAEGPQHF.

V is TRBV5-1 and J is TRBJ2-2; 8 positions match TRBD1. V was pared by 4 bases and J by 1 base, with 0 bases of the junction left unmatched. Looked up from germline, CDR1 is SGHRS and CDR2 is YFSETQ. This CDR3 has 14 residues. The CDR3, as DNA: TGCGCCAGCAGCGGGACAGGGAACACCGGGGAGCTGTTTTTT. Protein product: CASSGTGNTGELFF.

The chain uses TRBV5-1 and TRBJ2-5; 7 nucleotides align to TRBD2. J gave up 2 bases and V 0 bases, and 4 bases lay outside the gene matches. This CDR3 region has 15 residues. The germline CDR1 and CDR2 sequences are SGHRS and YFSETQ. The CDR3 spells CASSLGQGGQETQYF. The CDR3 bases are TGCGCCAGCAGCTTGGGGCAGGGAGGGCAAGAGACCCAGTACTTC. The entire variable domain, with the rest obtained from reference TRBV5-1 and TRBJ2-5, is as follows: KAGVTQTPRYLIKTRGQQVTLSCSPISGHRSVSWYQQTPGQGLQFLFEYFSETQRNKGNFPGRFSGRQFSNSRSEMNVSTLELGDSALYLCASSLGQGGQETQYFGPGTRLLVL.

The V call is TRBV19, the J call TRBJ2-2; D is uncertain. CDR1 and CDR2 (germline): LNHDA, SQIVND (reference sequence). The CDR3 totals 13 residues. Trimming cost V 1 base and J 6 bases, with 6 bases left between them. The CDR3 nucleotides read TGTGCCAGTAGTATAGTGGCTCCCGGGGAGCTGTTTTTT. It specifies CASSIVAPGELFF.

The chain carries TRBV4-3 and TRBJ2-1; 8 bases align to TRBD2. Losses at the gene ends were 0 bases for V and 5 bases for J; bases not matched to a gene: 6. CDR3 length: 16 amino acids. From germline, CDR1 is LGHNA and CDR2 YSLEER. The CDR3: CASSQDWRGVNNEQFF. CDR3 DNA: TGCGCCAGCAGCCAAGATTGGCGGGGGGTCAACAATGAGCAGTTCTTC.